Following are 20 T cell receptor beta chains from one sample sequenced in a study of blood T cell repertoires in COVID-19. Clones were sequenced by immunoSEQ multiplex PCR, and TCRdb holds only the in-frame ones, with some missing. The sample consists of about 15,000 clones, roughly 80% of them appearing once. Source material: peripheral blood. These receptors were taken from a human donor in a cohort sampled during active COVID-19.

The chain recombines TRBV10-2 with TRBJ2-2; TRBD2 is a possible D gene (5 bases). V lost 8 bases to trimming and J lost 3 bases, with 13 bases between them. This CDR3 has 14 residues. Germline V gene data show CDR1 as WSHSY and CDR2 as SAAADI. The CDR3 reads CASGATGDTGELFF. The CDR3 DNA is TGCGCCAGCGGAGCCACCGGGGACACCGGGGAGCTGTTTTTT.

This chain connects TRBV28 to TRBJ1-2; 8 nucleotides match TRBD1. The CDR3 covers 15 residues. Germline CDR1 is MDHEN and CDR2 is SYDVKM. V shed 7 bases and J 4 bases; nucleotides not matched to a gene: 11. CDR3 in amino acids: CASNPQDREVYGYTF. CDR3 nucleotide sequence: TGTGCCAGCAATCCCCAGGACAGGGAAGTCTATGGCTACACCTTC.

The chain couples TRBV3-1 (or the pseudogene TRBV3-2) to TRBJ2-3; 7 nucleotides align to TRBD2. Germline values: CDR1 LGHDT, CDR2 YNNKEL (reference sequence). This CDR3 comprises 15 residues. Unmatched junction bases numbered 3, after V lost 1 base and J lost 2 bases. This chain's CDR3 is CASSQVGGLTDTQYF. DNA for the CDR3: TGTGCCAGCAGCCAAGTGGGAGGGCTCACAGATACGCAGTATTTT.

The CDR3 nucleotides are TGTGCCAGCAGTTACTCTAAGCGGGATGGTTACAATGAGCAGTTCTTC. Its protein is CASSYSKRDGYNEQFF. The chain combines TRBV6-2 or TRBV6-3 with TRBJ2-1; 7 bases agree with TRBD2. The J segment lost 4 bases and the V segment lost 0 bases, leaving 6 bases of the junction unmatched. The germline V gene has CDR1 MNHEY and CDR2 SVGEGT. The CDR3 has 16 residues.

J is TRBJ1-3 and V is TRBV6-5; TRBD1 agrees at 8 bases. V gave up 6 bases and J gave up 6 bases; unmatched junction bases: 7. CDR1 MNHEY and CDR2 SVGAGI come from the germline V gene. The CDR3 has 14 residues. CDR3 amino acids: CASSSGQEKNTIYF. The DNA of the CDR3 is TGTGCCAGCAGCTCGGGACAGGAGAAAAACACCATATATTTT.

The J gene is TRBJ2-7, the V gene TRBV7-6; tentatively, D is TRBD2 (6 bases). CDR3 size: 18 residues. CDR1 is SGHVS, CDR2 FNYEAQ, per germline. The ends were cut back, 3 bases at V and 6 bases at J, with 27 bases in the middle. The CDR3 region has the DNA TGTGCCAGCAGCTTGGCCAGGTGTAGACTAGAGGAGTTCTGCGAGCAGTACTTC. Its protein product is CASSLARCRLEEFCEQYF. Full variable domain (missing parts from reference TRBV7-6 and TRBJ2-7): GAGVSQSPRYKVTKRGQDVALRCDPISGHVSLYWYRQALGQGPEFLTYFNYEAQQDKSGLPNDRFSAERPEGSISTLTIQRTEQRDSAMYRCASSLARCRLEEFCEQYFGPGTRLTVT.

CDR3: CASSRGEGETQYF. CDR3 nucleotides: TGTGCCAGCAGCCGCGGGGAAGGAGAGACCCAGTACTTC. The chain couples TRBV3-1 (or the pseudogene TRBV3-2) to TRBJ2-5; D possibly corresponds to TRBD2 (6 bases). The CDR3 is 13 amino acids. CDR1 LGHDT and CDR2 YNNKEL come from the germline V gene (reference sequence). Deletions cut 4 bases from V and 4 bases from J, with 10 bases between.

The V gene is TRBV5-6, the J gene TRBJ1-1; the D gene is possibly TRBD1 (5 bases). Trimming stripped 2 bases from V and 0 bases from J, with 14 bases between. CDR3 length equals 16 residues. Germline loops: CDR1 SGHDT, CDR2 YYEEEE. CDR3 bases: TGTGCCAGCAGCTTCGACAGTAGAACTTTGAACACTGAAGCTTTCTTT. Protein sequence: CASSFDSRTLNTEAFF.

This chain joins TRBV29-1 and TRBJ2-3; no clear D. V was clipped by 3 bases and J by 1 base, with 2 bases between them. Germline assignment: CDR1 SQVTM and CDR2 ANQGSEA. The CDR3 is made up of 11 amino acids. Here the CDR3 reads CSVDGTDTQYF. CDR3 sequence (DNA): TGCAGCGTTGACGGCACAGATACGCAGTATTTT.

This chain connects TRBV4-1 to TRBJ1-4; 8 bases map to TRBD1. The ends lost 3 bases at V and 3 bases at J; junction bases unmatched: 6. Per the germline V gene, CDR1 is MGHRA and CDR2 is YSYEKL. The CDR3 has 16 residues. CDR3 amino acids: CASSHFLTGANEKLFF. DNA of the CDR3: TGCGCCAGCAGCCATTTCTTGACAGGGGCTAATGAAAAACTGTTTTTT.

V is TRBV19 and J is TRBJ1-1; tentatively, D is TRBD1 (5 bases). Germline loops: CDR1 LNHDA, CDR2 SQIVND (reference sequence). The CDR3 has 14 residues. Trimming cost V 6 bases and J 1 base, with 12 bases left between them. DNA of the CDR3: TGTGCCAGTAGGTCCTTCGGGGGGAACACTGAAGCTTTCTTT. This sequence encodes CASRSFGGNTEAFF.

The V gene is TRBV3-1 (or the pseudogene TRBV3-2), the J gene TRBJ2-3; tentative D call: TRBD2 (5 bases). The germline V gene has CDR1 LGHDT and CDR2 YNNKEL (reference sequence). This CDR3 region has 15 residues. V was shortened by 3 bases and J by 0 bases, with 10 bases between the two germline ends. CDR3 loop: CASSHPGTSTDTQYF. The CDR3 DNA sequence: TGTGCCAGCAGCCACCCGGGAACTAGCACAGATACGCAGTATTTT.

This clone was counted a few times. The chain joins TRBV20-1 to TRBJ1-1, with unresolved D. This CDR3 comprises 11 residues. CDR1 is DFQATT and CDR2 is SNEGSKA in the germline V gene (reference sequence). Trimming took off 2 bases at V and 6 bases at J, with 7 bases between the two ends. CDR3 loop: CSARRASEAFF. The CDR3 bases are TGCAGTGCTAGACGCGCCTCTGAAGCTTTCTTT.

The CDR3 nucleotides are TGTGCCATCAGTGAGATGGCGACTAGCGGGGTAAATGAGCAGTTCTTC. It translates to CAISEMATSGVNEQFF. The rearrangement joins TRBV10-3 to TRBJ2-1; 11 bases are a match to TRBD2. The CDR3 sequence is 16 residues long. V was pared by 2 bases and J by 7 bases, with 7 bases of the junction left unmatched. Germline lookup yields CDR1 ENHRY and CDR2 SYGVKD.

The rearrangement joins TRBV2 to TRBJ2-5, with 7 bases that match TRBD2. CDR1 is SNHLY and CDR2 is FYNNEI in the germline V gene. CDR3 length: 16 amino acids. Unmatched junction bases numbered 8, after V lost 2 bases and J lost 2 bases. This CDR3 reads CASSEISQGLQETQYF. CDR3 bases: TGTGCCAGCAGTGAAATCTCTCAGGGACTACAAGAGACCCAGTACTTC.

J is TRBJ2-2 and V is TRBV5-1, with TRBD1 matching over 9 bases. J gave up 5 bases and V 3 bases, and 8 bases lay outside the gene matches. This CDR3 contains 16 residues. CDR1 SGHRS and CDR2 YFSETQ come from the germline V gene. Here the CDR3 reads CASSSLSTGGTGELFF. In DNA, the CDR3 is TGCGCCAGCAGCTCCCTATCGACAGGGGGAACCGGGGAGCTGTTTTTT.

The CDR3 is CASSRAVYEQYF. The DNA of the CDR3 is TGTGCCAGCAGTCGAGCTGTCTACGAGCAGTACTTC. The chain joins TRBV2 to TRBJ2-7; D remains ambiguous. The CDR3 sequence is 12 residues long. The V end was cut by 5 bases, the J end by 3 bases, with 8 bases between. CDR1 is SNHLY and CDR2 is FYNNEI in the germline V gene.

The chain links TRBV29-1 to TRBJ2-3; TRBD2 is a possible D gene (5 bases). The CDR3 is made up of 14 amino acids. Germline V gives CDR1 SQVTM, CDR2 ANQGSEA. Trimming removed 4 bases from V and 6 bases from J, with 17 bases in between. This CDR3 is CSVVGGLAVDTQYF. The CDR3 DNA sequence: TGCAGCGTTGTGGGCGGGCTAGCAGTCGATACGCAGTATTTT.

The genes are TRBV5-1 and TRBJ2-1, with D possibly TRBD1 on 5 matching bases. This CDR3 is built from 14 residues. Per germline, CDR1 SGHRS and CDR2 YFSETQ. Trimming shortened V by 0 bases and J by 8 bases, and 12 bases separated the two germline ends. The CDR3 DNA sequence: TGCGCCAGCAGCTTGGGACAGAAGGGCGATGAGCAGTTCTTC. It is translated as CASSLGQKGDEQFF.

This rearrangement joins TRBV28 to TRBJ1-2; unclear D gene. This CDR3 region has 12 residues. Germline V gene lookup returns CDR1 MDHEN and CDR2 SYDVKM. The V end lost 6 bases, the J end lost 2 bases, and 7 bases lay between the germline ends. This chain's CDR3 is CASSLLNYGYTF. The CDR3 DNA reads as TGTGCCAGCAGCCTTCTAAACTATGGCTACACCTTC.